This entry lists 2 T cell receptor beta chains sequenced from one sample in a study of blood T cells in healthy people across ages. Primers used in a second PCR of roughly 7 to 12 cycles were a sample-barcoded 5' primer and a J-beta primer mix. MiXCR was run by TCRdb on the 5' RACE reads, yielding one entry per CDR3 protein. The table includes just under 550,000 distinct CDR3 sequences, about 24% detected once. These data are also associated with another study on T cells of mothers and their children.

Input material: blood. Receptor source: a boy under 18 in good health.

V gene TRBV20-1 combines with J gene TRBJ2-1; 7 nucleotides line up with TRBD2. Germline CDR1 DFQATT, CDR2 SNEGSKA (reference sequence). CDR3 length: 13 residues. The ends lost 8 bases at V and 8 bases at J; junction bases unmatched: 12. The CDR3 loop is CSTRREMTYEQFF. CDR3 nucleotide sequence: TGCAGTACAAGGCGGGAGATGACGTATGAGCAGTTCTTC.

Only a few counts were recorded for this clonotype. The rearrangement joins TRBV7-2 to TRBJ1-2; 10 bases are a match to TRBD1. CDR3 length equals 14 residues. Trimming cost V 1 base and J 8 bases; bases outside gene matches: 4. Germline V gene lookup returns CDR1 SGHTA and CDR2 FQGNSA. The CDR3 region is CASSLGGQGLGYTF. In DNA, the CDR3 is TGTGCCAGCAGCTTAGGGGGACAGGGGTTAGGCTACACCTTC. The full variable domain, in which reference TRBV7-2 and TRBJ1-2 provide the parts outside the CDR3, is GAGVSQSPSNKVTEKGKDVELRCDPISGHTALYWYRQSLGQGLEFLIYFQGNSAPDKSGLPSDRFSAERTGGSVSTLTIQRTQQEDSAVYLCASSLGGQGLGYTFGSGTRLTVV.